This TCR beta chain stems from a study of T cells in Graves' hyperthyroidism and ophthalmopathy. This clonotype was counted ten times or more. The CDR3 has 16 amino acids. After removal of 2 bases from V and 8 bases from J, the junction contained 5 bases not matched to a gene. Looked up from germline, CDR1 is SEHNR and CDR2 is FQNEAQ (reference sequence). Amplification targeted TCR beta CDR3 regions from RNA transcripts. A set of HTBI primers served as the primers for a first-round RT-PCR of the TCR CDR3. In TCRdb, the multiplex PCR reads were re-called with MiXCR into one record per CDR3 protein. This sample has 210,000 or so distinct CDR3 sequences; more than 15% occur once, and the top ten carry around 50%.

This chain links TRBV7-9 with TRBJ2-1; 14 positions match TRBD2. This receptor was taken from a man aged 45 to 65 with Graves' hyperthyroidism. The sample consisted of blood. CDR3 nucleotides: TGTGCCAGCAGCTTAAGGGGACTAGCGGGAGCCCATGAGCAGTTCTTC. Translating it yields CASSLRGLAGAHEQFF.